Sequencing of this T cell receptor (beta chain) was carried out in a study of blood T cells in healthy people across ages. Each of the donors had approximately 10 milliliters of peripheral blood drawn into EDTA-treated Vacutainer tubes. General observations from the study: Not knowing donor CMV status may have confounded expanded clonotype changes.

The use of a sample-barcoded 5' primer and a J-beta primer mix characterized a second PCR of roughly 6 to 12 cycles. TCRdb passed the 5' RACE reads through MiXCR, listing each CDR3 protein once. The table lists 1.5 million to 2 million distinct CDR3 sequences, about 49% of them singletons, with over 2% in the top ten. Per germline, CDR1 MNHEY and CDR2 SVGEGT. There are 16 residues in the CDR3. A single count supports this clonotype. The target antigen is unknown. Sequence at one end of the junction differs from germline and may be a read error. This clonotype was sampled from a woman aged 40 to 49 in good health. Sequencing was performed on blood. The J gene is TRBJ2-7, the V gene TRBV6-2 or TRBV6-3; D may be TRBD2 (5 bases). The chain's CDR3 is CTSSYSTIPNGGEQYF. Here the CDR3 DNA reads TGTACCAGTAGTTACTCGACGATTCCCAATGGAGGCGAGCAGTACTTC.